These T cell receptor beta chains were read from a single sample in a study of OX40 agonist ivuxolimab in advanced cancers. The method was immunoSEQ multiplex PCR; TCRdb's version includes in-frame clones alone and lacks a portion of them. In the table there are approximately 54,000 clones, 75% to 95% of which are singletons. Material: CD4+ or CD8+ T cells sorted from blood, obtained in a trial of the OX40 agonist ivuxolimab. Receptors were obtained from an adult with an advanced solid tumor such as melanoma, head and neck, liver or kidney cancer. The CDR3 runs from the conserved cysteine through the conserved F or W. D genes are given only for firm matches. The size field is filled for only some rows; it gives once, few, many or a size class.

size,V,J,D,DNA,CDR3
once,TRBV2,TRBJ2-2,.,TGTGCCAGCAGGGGGAGAACCGGGGAGCTGTTTTTT,CASRGRTGELFF
.,TRBV27,TRBJ1-5,.,TGTGCCAGCAGCCCGATTGATAGGTCTGGCAATCAGCCCCAGCATTTT,CASSPIDRSGNQPQHF
.,TRBV6-1,TRBJ2-1,.,TGTGCCACAGGTCTAGTACCCTCCGCCTACAATGAGCAGTTCTTC,CATGLVPSAYNEQFF
.,TRBV4-3,TRBJ1-1,TRBD1,TGCGCCAGCAGCCAAGATTCCGGGACAGCTGACACTGAAGCTTTCTTT,CASSQDSGTADTEAFF
.,TRBV19,TRBJ1-2,.,TGTGCCAGTAGTGGAATAATGGACAGACTCTATGGCTACACCTTC,CASSGIMDRLYGYTF
.,TRBV4-1,TRBJ1-1,.,TGCGCCAGCAGCCAAGTGATGTTAAGGGGATCGAACACTGAAGCTTTCTTT,CASSQVMLRGSNTEAFF
.,TRBV4-1,TRBJ2-7,.,TGCGCCAGCAGCCAAGATGGGGGATACGAGCAGTACTTC,CASSQDGGYEQYF
.,TRBV5-1,TRBJ1-1,.,TGCGCCAGCAGCTTGCGAACAGTGAACACTGAAGCTTTCTTT,CASSLRTVNTEAFF
.,TRBV27,TRBJ1-6,.,TGTGCCAGCAGTTTAAGGTTGACAGTAAATTCACCCCTCCACTTT,CASSLRLTVNSPLHF
.,TRBV7-9,TRBJ2-7,TRBD1,TGTGCCAGCAGCCCACCGGTTGGGGACAGGGGCCCGCGGTACGAGCAGTACTTC,CASSPPVGDRGPRYEQYF
.,TRBV18,TRBJ2-2,.,TGTGCCAGCTCATCGGGGACGCCAAGATTCGGGGAGCTGTTTTTT,CASSSGTPRFGELFF
.,TRBV7-3,TRBJ1-3,.,TGTGCCAGCAGCTTAATTGGGGGAGGTGGAAACACCATATATTTT,CASSLIGGGGNTIYF
medium-sized,TRBV9,TRBJ2-2,TRBD1,TGTGCCAGCAGCGTAGAAGGGGGCGCGAACACCGGGGAGCTGTTTTTT,CASSVEGGANTGELFF
.,TRBV6-5,TRBJ1-5,TRBD1,TGTGCCAGCAGTAACTTAGACAGGGGGAATCAGCCCCAGCATTTT,CASSNLDRGNQPQHF
.,TRBV6-1,TRBJ2-1,TRBD2,TGTGCCAGCAGTGAACTAGCGGGGACCTACAATGAGCAGTTCTTC,CASSELAGTYNEQFF
.,TRBV7-6,TRBJ1-1,TRBD1,TGTGCCAGCAGCTCGGGACAGGGAAACACTGAAGCTTTCTTT,CASSSGQGNTEAFF
.,TRBV27,TRBJ2-1,TRBD2,TGTGCCAGCAGTTTAAGCAGCGGGAGGACCTACAATGAGCAGTTCTTC,CASSLSSGRTYNEQFF
few,TRBV6-4,TRBJ1-5,.,TGTGCCAGCAGTTTAGGCGTTAGGGGTGGGGAGAATCAGCCCCAGCATTTT,CASSLGVRGGENQPQHF
.,TRBV6-5,TRBJ2-7,.,TGTGCCAGTGGGGACAATTCCTACGAGCAGTACTTC,CASGDNSYEQYF
.,TRBV28,TRBJ2-1,.,TGTGCCAGCAGTTTCCCAAGCGAGAACTTAACCTATGAGCAGTTCTTC,CASSFPSENLTYEQFF
.,TRBV12-5,TRBJ1-5,.,TGTGCTAGTGGTCCCCCGGAACAGGGACTCAATCAGCCCCAGCATTTT,CASGPPEQGLNQPQHF
.,TRBV7-6,TRBJ1-6,TRBD1,TGTGCCAGCAGACAGTACAGGGGTAGGGATTCACCCCTCCACTTT,CASRQYRGRDSPLHF
.,TRBV5-5,TRBJ2-7,.,TGTGCCAGCAGTCGACTGGACAGCCACTACGAGCAGTACTTC,CASSRLDSHYEQYF
.,TRBV5-6,TRBJ2-2,.,TGTGCCAGCAGCTTGGACACCATACGTCCGAACACCGGGGAGCTGTTTTTT,CASSLDTIRPNTGELFF
.,TRBV4-1,TRBJ1-1,.,TGCGCCAGCAGCCAAGTCCGCAGCACTGAAGCTTTCTTT,CASSQVRSTEAFF
.,TRBV2,TRBJ1-6,.,TGTGCCAGCAGTGAAGGACGGGCAAGAGCACCCCTCCACTTT,CASSEGRARAPLHF
.,TRBV5-6,TRBJ1-4,.,TGTGCCAGCAGCTTGGTGGCAGCTCCTGAAAAACTGTTTTTT,CASSLVAAPEKLFF
.,TRBV28,TRBJ2-1,TRBD1,TGTGTCACAGGGGGCTCCTACAATGAGCAGTTCTTC,CVTGGSYNEQFF
.,TRBV9,TRBJ2-3,.,TGTGCCAGCAGCGTAGATACGGGAGTGGCTACAGATACGCAGTATTTT,CASSVDTGVATDTQYF
.,TRBV6-5,TRBJ2-1,.,TGTGCCAGCAGTTCCTCTGTCATTTCCAATGAGCAGTTCTTC,CASSSSVISNEQFF
.,TRBV5-6,TRBJ2-7,TRBD2,TGTGCCAGCAGGCGCGAATTGGGACTAGCAGAGTCCTACGAGCAGTACTTC,CASRRELGLAESYEQYF
.,TRBV5-4,TRBJ2-7,TRBD1,TGTGCCAGCAGCTTGGGGACAGGGGGTTACGAGCAGTACTTC,CASSLGTGGYEQYF
medium-sized,TRBV19,TRBJ1-1,.,TGTGCCAGTAGTATCGGGCAGATGAACACTGAAGCTTTCTTT,CASSIGQMNTEAFF
.,TRBV27,TRBJ2-1,.,TGTGCCAGCAGTTTATTGTCGGGGGCTGGTAATGAGCAGTTCTTC,CASSLLSGAGNEQFF
.,TRBV4-3,TRBJ2-3,.,TGCGCCAGCAGCCAAGATCCGGCAGGGTTAGCAGATACGCAGTATTTT,CASSQDPAGLADTQYF
once,TRBV5-8,TRBJ1-5,.,TGTGCCAGCAGCTGGAGGACCGGGACCGTTTATCAGCCCCAGCATTTT,CASSWRTGTVYQPQHF
.,TRBV11-2,TRBJ2-1,TRBD1,TGTGCCAGCAGCCCCCTCACTAGGGGGCCCTACAATGAGCAGTTCTTC,CASSPLTRGPYNEQFF
.,TRBV27,TRBJ1-1,.,TGTGCCAGCAGTTTAAGGTTCGGGACGGCGGGGACTGAAGCTTTCTTT,CASSLRFGTAGTEAFF
.,TRBV9,TRBJ2-2,.,TGTGCCAGCAGCGTAGTTATCGGGGAGCTGTTTTTT,CASSVVIGELFF
.,TRBV4-2,TRBJ1-2,TRBD1,TGTGCCAGCAGCCAAGGGGACAGGGCATTTTCTAACTATGGCTACACCTTC,CASSQGDRAFSNYGYTF
.,TRBV6-5,TRBJ1-1,.,TGTGCCAGCAGTTATGGCACTGAAGCTTTCTTT,CASSYGTEAFF
.,TRBV7-9,TRBJ2-1,.,TGTGCCAGCAGAGGGGGTGAGGACAATGAGCAGTTCTTC,CASRGGEDNEQFF
.,TRBV4-3,TRBJ1-2,.,TGCGCCAGCAGCCAAGATCCCCCCGGGGCGTCTAACTATGGCTACACCTTC,CASSQDPPGASNYGYTF
.,TRBV9,TRBJ2-3,TRBD2,TGTGCCAGCAGCGGTCGTATTAGCGGGGGGACAGATACGCAGTATTTT,CASSGRISGGTDTQYF